This T cell receptor (beta chain) was sequenced for a study of human T cells and chemical hapten exposure. Overall study: Sensitization involved placing 2% DPC onto a roughly 2 cm by roughly 2 cm region of upper inner arm skin.

Study-level findings and limits: The study found expanded TCRs formed significantly more large CDR3 similarity clusters than controls.

The CDR3 loop spans 15 amino acids. Germline CDR1 is ENHRY and CDR2 is SYGVKD. V lost 6 bases to trimming and J lost 5 bases, with 19 bases between them. Time point indicated: patch test 1, 2 weeks after DPC sensitization. Regarding treatment: therapeutic diphenylcyclopropenone sensitization with weekly scalp DPC. This clonotype was found a few times. What it binds is not known. As the library was built, unique molecular identifiers were attached to individual cDNA molecules. MiXCR was run by TCRdb on the RACE reads, yielding one entry per CDR3 protein. This repertoire shows around 71,000 distinct CDR3 sequences, about 9.4% found once; its top ten account for more than 2.5%.

Here the sequenced sample was whole blood, taken in connection with sensitization to the hapten diphenylcyclopropenone (DPC). This TCR was recovered from a middle-aged woman with alopecia areata. Some clones in this sample may be carry-over from other donors' samples. The gene calls are TRBV10-3 and TRBJ2-5; D is tentatively TRBD1 or TRBD2 (6 bases each). The chain's CDR3 is CAISRQVLEGETQYF. The CDR3 bases are TGTGCCATCAGCCGACAGGTATTGGAGGGGGAGACCCAGTACTTC.